The 16 T cell receptor beta chains listed next were all sequenced from one sample in a study of T cells in Graves' hyperthyroidism and ophthalmopathy (dated by TCRdb to between 2018 and 2021). Library preparation was by multiplex PCR. Sequencing used an Illumina HiSeq 2000. The TCR beta CDR3 regions were amplified from the RNA transcripts. A first-round RT-PCR of the TCR CDR3 used the HTBI primer set with the Qiagen OneStep RT-PCR kit. Using fastp trimming at Q25 and MiXCR clonotype assembly, TCRdb reanalyzed the public sequencing data and kept in-frame beta chains. Every CDR3 protein is listed once, alongside the most common genes and DNA of its rows. This sample holds under 350,000 distinct CDR3 sequences; 12% to 15% were observed only once. Less than 8% of the sample goes to the ten largest clones. The sequenced material came from blood. These receptors came from a middle-aged woman with Graves' hyperthyroidism.

This clonotype was observed many times. This chain joins TRBV6-2 or TRBV6-3 and TRBJ1-2; D may be TRBD1 (5 bases). Trimming took off 5 bases at V and 2 bases at J, with 9 bases between the two ends. CDR1 is MNHEY and CDR2 is SVGEGT in the germline V gene. The CDR3 covers 13 residues. The CDR3 bases are TGTGCCAGCAGTCCCCGGGACAACTATGGCTACACCTTC. It yields the protein CASSPRDNYGYTF.

This clonotype was counted many times. The chain couples TRBV7-9 to TRBJ2-7; possibly TRBD1 for D (5 bases). CDR1 is SEHNR, CDR2 FQNEAQ, per germline (reference sequence). The CDR3 consists of 15 residues. V shed 5 bases and J shed 3 bases, with 17 bases lying between them. The CDR3 region is CASSPSFQGIYEQYF. The CDR3 nucleotides are TGTGCCAGCAGCCCCTCCTTCCAGGGCATCTACGAGCAGTACTTC.

Ten or more counts support this clonotype. The genes are TRBV28 and TRBJ1-4; D ambiguous. The CDR3 has 15 amino acids. V was pared by 3 bases and J by 0 bases, with 8 bases between. Per germline, CDR1 MDHEN and CDR2 SYDVKM. In DNA, the CDR3 is TGTGCCAGCAGTTTCCTTCTAGCAACTAATGAAAAACTGTTTTTT. Residues: CASSFLLATNEKLFF.

The J gene is TRBJ1-5, the V gene TRBV19, with a weak D call TRBD1 (5 bases). There are 15 residues in the CDR3. Germline CDR1 and CDR2: LNHDA and SQIVND (reference sequence). Trimming left V 5 bases short and J 6 bases short, with 17 bases between. The CDR3 DNA reads TGTGCCAGTAGTCCAAGATGGGGCTCCGGTCAGCCCCAGCATTTT. This gives the protein CASSPRWGSGQPQHF. Variable domain in full (rest from reference TRBV19 and TRBJ1-5): DGGITQSPKYLFRKEGQNVTLSCEQNLNHDAMYWYRQDPGQGLRLIYYSQIVNDFQKGDIAEGYSVSREKKESFPLTVTSAQKNPTAFYLCASSPRWGSGQPQHFGDGTRLSIL.

This clonotype was picked up many times. Written as DNA, the CDR3 is TGTGCCACCTCCGGGACAGTGAACACTGAAGCTTTCTTT. This codes for CATSGTVNTEAFF. The rearrangement uses TRBV2 and TRBJ1-1; 7 positions agree with TRBD1. This CDR3 is built from 13 residues. The ends lost 10 bases at V and 0 bases at J; junction bases unmatched: 5. Germline V lookup: CDR1 SNHLY, CDR2 FYNNEI.

This clonotype was seen ten or more times. The CDR3 sequence: CATRQGAGHEQYF. The CDR3 bases are TGTGCCACCAGACAGGGGGCCGGCCACGAGCAGTACTTC. This rearrangement joins TRBV3-1 to TRBJ2-7; 10 bases are shared with TRBD1. Trimming took 10 bases from V and 5 from J; bases not matched to a gene: 8. Germline CDR1 LGHDT, CDR2 YNNKEL (reference sequence). This CDR3 is 13 amino acids long.

The sample holds many counts of this clonotype. The V call is TRBV28, the J call TRBJ1-4; tentative D call: TRBD1 (5 bases). The V gene lost 7 bases and the J gene lost 5 bases, with 17 bases spanning the gap. This CDR3 contains 15 residues. CDR1 and CDR2 (germline): MDHEN, SYDVKM. CDR3 DNA: TGTGCCAGCATCTCGCCGGGACGGCCAAATGAAAAACTGTTTTTT. This codes for CASISPGRPNEKLFF.

V usage is TRBV14 and J usage is TRBJ2-3; 11 bases are a match to TRBD2. Germline loops: CDR1 SGHDN, CDR2 FVKESK. The V and J ends lost 4 bases and 1 base, in that order; junction bases with no gene match: 4. The CDR3 contains 16 residues. The CDR3 region has the DNA TGTGCCAGCAGCCTGGGACTAGCGGTCCGCACAGATACGCAGTATTTT. This codes for CASSLGLAVRTDTQYF.

The chain couples TRBV20-1 to TRBJ2-7; D uncertain. CDR1 and CDR2 from the germline V gene are DFQATT and SNEGSKA (reference sequence). V dropped 5 bases and J dropped 3 bases, with 8 bases sitting between them. The CDR3 runs to 11 residues. The CDR3 nucleotides are TGCAGTGCTGTGACCAGCTACGAGCAGTACTTC. Its protein is CSAVTSYEQYF.

There are a few counts of this clonotype. The V call is TRBV20-1, the J call TRBJ2-7; perhaps TRBD1 as D (5 bases). The CDR3 totals 15 residues. Germline V lookup: CDR1 DFQATT, CDR2 SNEGSKA (reference sequence). V was shortened by 4 bases and J by 2 bases, with 18 bases between the two germline ends. CDR3 loop: CSANTLTENAYEQYF. The DNA for the CDR3 is TGCAGTGCTAACACTCTGACAGAAAACGCCTACGAGCAGTACTTC.

This chain links TRBV28 with TRBJ1-1; no clear D. V lost 1 base and J 3 bases, leaving 6 bases between the germline ends. Germline V gene lookup returns CDR1 MDHEN and CDR2 SYDVKM. The CDR3 loop spans 13 amino acids. CDR3 DNA: TGTGCCAGCAGTTTATTAGGGTACACTGAAGCTTTCTTT. Translated, it gives CASSLLGYTEAFF.

The table lists this clonotype with a count of one. The chain uses TRBV24-1 and TRBJ2-3; 9 bases align to TRBD2. V shed 7 bases, J shed 3 bases, and the junction held 4 bases outside the gene matches. Germline V gene data show CDR1 as KGHDR and CDR2 as SFDVKD. CDR3 length: 14 residues. DNA for the CDR3: TGTGCCACCAGATCCAGCGGGAGGACAGATACGCAGTATTTT. Its translation: CATRSSGRTDTQYF.

The CDR3 sequence: CASSSGLSSGNTIYF. The CDR3 DNA reads TGTGCCAGCAGCTCAGGGCTCAGCTCTGGAAACACCATATATTTT. The chain links TRBV7-3 to TRBJ1-3, with a tentative D call TRBD1 (5 bases). Trimming pared 4 bases from V and 0 bases from J, leaving 10 bases between. CDR3 length: 15 residues. Germline V gene data show CDR1 as SGHTA and CDR2 as FQGTGA.

The sample holds a few counts of this clonotype. The CDR3 coding sequence is TGTGCCAGCAGCCGTTGGACTAGCGGTGGGAACACCGGGGAGCTGTTTTTT. As protein: CASSRWTSGGNTGELFF. The chain couples TRBV7-2 to TRBJ2-2; 10 nucleotides match TRBD2. Germline V gene sequence: CDR1 SGHTA, CDR2 FQGNSA. This CDR3 has 17 amino acids. Trimming removed 5 bases from V and 1 base from J; junction bases left unmatched: 7.

This clonotype was observed many times. V is TRBV6-1 and J is TRBJ1-2; D is ambiguous. V lost 2 bases and J 8 bases, leaving 9 bases between the germline ends. Germline lookup yields CDR1 MNHNS and CDR2 SASEGT. The CDR3 is made up of 12 amino acids. The CDR3 loop reads CASSEIREGYTF. As DNA, the CDR3 is TGTGCCAGCAGTGAAATTAGGGAAGGCTACACCTTC.

This clonotype has just a few counts. At one end the junction does not follow the germline gene, possibly because of a read error. The CDR3 here is CASSLDTRVRTEAVF. For the CDR3, the DNA is TGTGCCAGCAGCTTAGATACCAGGGTGAGGACTGAAGCTGTCTTT. The genes are TRBV11-2 and TRBJ1-1, with D perhaps TRBD1 (5 bases). The CDR3 consists of 15 residues. Germline-derived CDR1 and CDR2 are SGHAT and FQNNGV.